The clone carrying this T cell receptor beta chain turned up a few times. This record comes from a study of cytomegalovirus exposure and HLA in healthy donors. V lost 7 bases and J lost 4, with 13 bases in between. Germline values: CDR1 MNHNS, CDR2 SASEGT. The CDR3 runs to 13 residues. This PCR relied on a set of 60 Vbeta primers and 13 Jbeta primers. Clones were read by immunoSEQ multiplex PCR, and TCRdb kept only the in-frame ones, dropping some. The repertoire consists of about 80,000 clones, with 70% to 80% occurring once and the leading ten covering about an eighth. The V gene is TRBV6-1, the J gene TRBJ1-1; D is ambiguous. What was sequenced was PBMCs. This receptor was identified in a human donor in good health. CDR3 in amino acids: CASIYEYGTEAFF. In DNA form, the CDR3 reads TGTGCCAGCATTTACGAGTACGGCACTGAAGCTTTCTTT.